This T cell receptor beta chain was identified during a study of control samples from healthy donors and cancer patients. This clone occurred a few times. CDR1 and CDR2 (germline): WSHSY, SAAADI. The CDR3 loop spans 13 amino acids. Trimming cost V 5 bases and J 0 bases, with 7 bases left between them. Only in-frame clones appear in the TCRdb table, and some are missing; sequencing was by immunoSEQ multiplex PCR. The table records about 50,000 clones, approximately 93% of them present only once. Sequencing used PBMCs. The receptor comes from a woman aged 50 to 60 with head and neck cancer. This chain joins TRBV10-2 and TRBJ1-2; no clear D. Here the CDR3 reads CASSTSSNYGYTF. CDR3 coding DNA: TGCGCCAGCAGTACTTCTTCTAACTATGGCTACACCTTC.